This entry concerns a single T cell receptor beta chain. The data originate from a study of Graves' ophthalmopathy and Graves' hyperthyroidism. Transcripts of RNA were the source for amplifying TCR beta CDR3 regions. After a first-round RT-PCR with HTBI primers, a second-round multiplex PCR was run. TCRdb redid the calling of the multiplex PCR reads with MiXCR, one entry per CDR3 protein. This sample has 660,000 or so distinct CDR3 sequences, with 35% to 50% found just once. Each donor who had ophthalmopathy showed moderate-to-severe activity, a CAS of ≥3, a NOSPECS of ≥4, and a duration under 3 months. Reliance was placed on clinical symptoms, serum thyroxine, TRAb, thyroid ultrasound and orbital computed tomography for diagnosis. PBMCs came from approximately 9.6 ml of fresh peripheral blood. CDR3 size: 13 residues. Germline CDR1 ENHRY, CDR2 SYGVKD. V was cut by 5 bases and J by 5 bases, with 12 bases left in between.

The sample consisted of peripheral blood. The sequence derives from an adult man with Graves' ophthalmopathy. The chain links TRBV10-3 to TRBJ2-5; D perhaps matches TRBD2 (6 bases). The CDR3 DNA reads as TGTGCCATCAGTCCGCGGGGAAAGGAGACCCAGTACTTC. Its translation is CAISPRGKETQYF.